This T cell receptor (beta chain) was found in a study of Ad26.COV2.S vaccination and SARS-CoV-2 variants. Overall study: Participants got Ad26.COV2.S intramuscularly, once or twice 56 days apart. Study-level points and caveats: The TCR breadth and depth analyses may have understated or missed part of the total T cell responses. Placebo recipients showed lower spike-specific TCR breadth than vaccinees.

V was cut by 4 bases and J by 5 bases, with 20 bases left in between. This CDR3 comprises 15 residues. Germline assignment: CDR1 GTSNPN and CDR2 SVGIG (reference sequence). Treatment in this sample: roughly 19 received Ad26.COV2.S at low or high dose, single or two shots; five or six received placebo; per-sample allocation not given. It was on day 63 after the first vaccine or placebo injection that samples were taken. A Boston adult aged 18-55 years was the donor. Clones were read by immunoSEQ multiplex PCR, and TCRdb kept only the in-frame ones, dropping some. Among 350,000 to 450,000 clones listed, more than 75% were seen once. A note on this clone: Its antigen is undetermined.

This receptor was obtained from a person between 18 and 59 years old who received the Ad26.COV2.S COVID-19 vaccine or a placebo. The V and J genes are TRBV30 and TRBJ1-1; TRBD1 might be the D (6 bases). The sample was peripheral blood, taken in a trial of Ad26.COV2.S vaccine versus placebo. This CDR3 reads CAWTLLMGARTEAFF. The CDR3 bases are TGTGCCTGGACTCTACTAATGGGGGCGCGGACTGAAGCTTTCTTT.